A single sample is the source of the 31 T cell receptor beta chains below, sequenced in a study of identical twins. Each CDR3 protein gets one entry after TCRdb re-called the 5' RACE reads with MiXCR. The sample yields about 200,000 distinct CDR3 sequences, roughly 15% seen once. The same sample was also used in a study of T cells expressing NK-cell markers.

The sequenced material came from CD8+ T cells sorted from blood. Receptor source: a young woman in good health.

The sample holds a few counts of this clonotype. The CDR3 bases are TGTGCCAGCAGCTTAGTGGAAGGTCTTGAAGCTTTCTTT. Translation gives CASSLVEGLEAFF. The rearrangement links TRBV7-9 to TRBJ1-1; D uncertain. V was clipped by 1 base and J by 7 bases, with 10 bases between them. The CDR3 is made up of 13 amino acids. The germline V gene encodes CDR1 SEHNR and CDR2 FQNEAQ (reference sequence).

This chain links TRBV5-8 with TRBJ2-1; D possibly corresponds to TRBD1 (6 bases). Germline V CDR1 and CDR2: SGHTS, YDEGEE. With 4 bases removed from V and 4 bases from J, the gap between germline ends came to 15 bases. The CDR3 is 15 residues long. The CDR3 spells CASSPRDTGYNEQFF. The CDR3 DNA is TGTGCCAGCAGCCCTCGGGACACGGGGTACAATGAGCAGTTCTTC.

This clonotype was seen only a few times. The chain uses TRBV6-4 and TRBJ2-2; D unresolved. CDR3 length: 13 amino acids. Germline assignment: CDR1 MRHNA and CDR2 SNTAGT. The V and J ends lost 8 bases and 6 bases respectively, with 13 bases between them. The CDR3 reads CASSKSDSGELFF. CDR3 DNA: TGTGCCAGCTCCAAGAGCGACTCCGGGGAGCTGTTTTTT.

This clonotype was detected only a few times. The J gene is TRBJ2-4, the V gene TRBV13; 8 nucleotides match TRBD2. The J segment lost 8 bases and the V segment lost 4 bases, leaving 7 bases of the junction unmatched. Germline V gene data show CDR1 as PRHDT and CDR2 as FYEKMQ (reference sequence). The CDR3 consists of 14 residues. The CDR3 loop is CASSSGTSGYIQYF. CDR3 coding DNA: TGTGCCAGCAGCTCCGGGACTAGTGGGTACATTCAGTACTTC.

CDR3 coding DNA: TGTGCCAGCTCCTCTGGGGACTTGCGTTTCAATGAGCAGTTCTTC. Translating it yields CASSSGDLRFNEQFF. J is TRBJ2-1 and V is TRBV18, with D possibly being TRBD2 (6 bases). Germline V gene sequence: CDR1 KGHSH, CDR2 LQKENI. Trimming stripped 6 bases from V and 6 bases from J, with 18 bases between. CDR3 length: 15 amino acids.

This clonotype appeared a few times. The genes are TRBV7-2 and TRBJ2-1, with 8 bases matching TRBD2. V was pared by 4 bases and J by 5 bases, with 13 bases of the junction left unmatched. Germline CDR1 is SGHTA and CDR2 is FQGNSA. This CDR3 is 17 amino acids long. In DNA form, the CDR3 reads TGTGCCAGCAGCTCCGCAACGAGAGGGACTAGGAACAATGAGCAGTTCTTC. Its protein is CASSSATRGTRNNEQFF.

This clonotype has a handful of counts. The CDR3 DNA reads TGTGCCAGCAGTGAAGCGGTCGCTGGAAACACCATATATTTT. Translated: CASSEAVAGNTIYF. The chain couples TRBV2 to TRBJ1-3; D ambiguous. The CDR3 totals 14 residues. The germline CDR1 and CDR2 sequences are SNHLY and FYNNEI. Trimming left V 0 bases short and J 2 bases short, with 5 bases between.

This clonotype was seen a handful of times. The V call is TRBV7-6, the J call TRBJ2-1; TRBD2 matches at 7 bases. This CDR3 contains 14 residues. Germline V gene sequence: CDR1 SGHVS, CDR2 FNYEAQ. J gave up 4 bases and V 6 bases, and 6 bases lay outside the gene matches. The DNA of the CDR3 is TGTGCCAGCAGTTTCCGGGGGGTATACAATGAGCAGTTCTTC. Its protein product is CASSFRGVYNEQFF.

In this sample, this clonotype turned up a few times. The chain carries TRBV6-6 and TRBJ2-1, with D unresolved. Trimming stripped 2 bases from V and 7 bases from J, with 6 bases between. The V gene's germline CDR1 is MNHNY and CDR2 SVGAGI (reference sequence). The CDR3 runs 12 residues. This CDR3 reads CASSYGPNEQFF. CDR3 bases: TGTGCCAGCAGTTACGGACCGAATGAGCAGTTCTTC.

The J gene is TRBJ2-5, the V gene TRBV6-2 or TRBV6-3, with 9 bases aligning to TRBD2. The CDR3 spans 17 residues. Germline CDR1 MNHEY, CDR2 SVGEGT. With V trimmed by 0 bases and J by 2 bases, 7 bases remained unmatched. The DNA of the CDR3 is TGTGCCAGCAGTTACTCGATCTCAGCGGGAGGACAAGAGACCCAGTACTTC. Amino acids: CASSYSISAGGQETQYF.

This clonotype was observed a handful of times. The chain uses TRBV24-1 and TRBJ1-2; no definite D call. The CDR3 runs 12 residues. Per the germline V gene, CDR1 is KGHDR and CDR2 is SFDVKD. V gave up 10 bases and J gave up 5 bases, with 13 bases separating them. The CDR3 DNA reads as TGTGCCACATGGGAGCCTTTGTATGGCTACACCTTC. The encoded protein is CATWEPLYGYTF.

The table lists this clonotype with a count of one. The chain has TRBV15 and TRBJ2-1; 9 nucleotides align to TRBD1. The CDR3 has 16 residues. The junction had 7 bases not matched to a gene; V was cut back by 2 bases and J by 5 bases. The germline gives CDR1 LNHNV, CDR2 YYDKDF (reference sequence). CDR3 nucleotides: TGTGCCACCAGCAGAAGCCGGGACAGGGCGGACAATGAGCAGTTCTTC. Encoded protein: CATSRSRDRADNEQFF.

CDR3 loop: CASSDTSGGSGELFF. The CDR3 DNA follows: TGTGCCAGCAGTGACACTAGCGGGGGATCCGGGGAGCTGTTTTTT. The rearrangement uses TRBV6-4 and TRBJ2-2; the match to TRBD2 covers 11 bases. V was pared by 2 bases and J by 6 bases, with 2 bases of the junction left unmatched. Looked up from germline, CDR1 is MRHNA and CDR2 is SNTAGT. CDR3 size: 15 residues.

This clonotype was found a few times. This rearrangement joins TRBV7-9 to TRBJ2-7; D is uncertain. The CDR3 consists of 12 residues. The germline V and J ends were trimmed by 4 bases and 11 bases, with 15 bases remaining between them. CDR1 and CDR2 (germline): SEHNR, FQNEAQ (reference sequence). CDR3 sequence (DNA): TGTGCCAGCAGCTCCTCTTCCCGCTTTAAGTACTTC. Residues: CASSSSSRFKYF. Full variable domain (rest looked up from reference TRBV7-9 and TRBJ2-7): DTGVSQNPRHKITKRGQNVTFRCDPISEHNRLYWYRQTLGQGPEFLTYFQNEAQLEKSRLLSDRFSAERPKGSFSTLEIQRTEQGDSAMYLCASSSSSRFKYFGPGTRLTVT.

The chain joins TRBV11-2 to TRBJ1-1, with TRBD1 as a possible D gene (6 bases). This CDR3 has 15 residues. V lost 6 bases and J 1 base, leaving 15 bases between the germline ends. Germline assignment: CDR1 SGHAT and CDR2 FQNNGV. CDR3 bases: TGTGCCAGCAGGGGCCGAGGACAGTCGAACACTGAAGCTTTCTTT. Encoded protein: CASRGRGQSNTEAFF.

V gene TRBV12-3 or TRBV12-4 combines with J gene TRBJ2-7; no clear D. This CDR3 is built from 16 residues. V was cut by 5 bases and J by 2 bases, with 19 bases left in between. The CDR3 spells CASSVSRAQNPYEQYF. The CDR3 DNA is TGTGCCAGCAGTGTATCCCGGGCCCAAAACCCCTACGAGCAGTACTTC.

This clonotype has a handful of counts. The V gene is TRBV5-5, the J gene TRBJ2-7, with D unclear. Germline-derived CDR1 and CDR2 are SGHKS and YYEKEE (reference sequence). Trimming took off 7 bases at V and 0 bases at J, with 14 bases between the two ends. The CDR3 is made up of 14 amino acids. CDR3 coding DNA: TGTGCCAGCGAAGGCAAGATAGACTCCTACGAGCAGTACTTC. Translation: CASEGKIDSYEQYF. The full variable domain, its missing parts supplied by reference TRBV5-5 and TRBJ2-7, is DAGVTQSPTHLIKTRGQQVTLRCSPISGHKSVSWYQQVLGQGPQFIFQYYEKEERGRGNFPDRFSARQFPNYSSELNVNALLLGDSALYLCASEGKIDSYEQYFGPGTRLTVT.

The rearrangement joins TRBV3-1 to TRBJ2-1; D remains ambiguous. V was trimmed by 5 bases and J by 5 bases, leaving 10 bases between them. CDR3 length: 13 amino acids. The germline gives CDR1 LGHDT, CDR2 YNNKEL (reference sequence). The CDR3 loop reads CASSTYFHNEQFF. The CDR3 DNA follows: TGTGCCAGCAGCACGTATTTCCACAATGAGCAGTTCTTC.

The rearrangement uses TRBV11-2 and TRBJ2-2, with D possibly being TRBD1 (5 bases). This CDR3 contains 16 residues. The V and J ends lost 2 bases and 4 bases respectively, with 14 bases between them. Germline V CDR1 and CDR2: SGHAT, FQNNGV. CDR3 nucleotides: TGTGCCAGCAGCTTACGGGCAGGGCCAGGCACCGGGGAGCTGTTTTTT. It encodes CASSLRAGPGTGELFF. Full variable domain (rest looked up from reference TRBV11-2 and TRBJ2-2): EAGVAQSPRYKIIEKRQSVAFWCNPISGHATLYWYQQILGQGPKLLIQFQNNGVVDDSQLPKDRFSAERLKGVDSTLKIQPAKLEDSAVYLCASSLRAGPGTGELFFGEGSRLTVL.

This clonotype came up a few times. The V call is TRBV7-9, the J call TRBJ1-5; 7 bases are shared with TRBD1. The germline V gene encodes CDR1 SEHNR and CDR2 FQNEAQ (reference sequence). The V segment lost 8 bases and the J segment 5 bases; nucleotides outside the gene matches: 3. There are 12 residues in the CDR3. The CDR3, as DNA: TGTGCCAGCCCCAGGGGGGATCAGCCCCAGCATTTT. This gives the protein CASPRGDQPQHF. Using reference TRBV7-9 and TRBJ1-5 for the parts outside the CDR3, the full variable domain is DTGVSQNPRHKITKRGQNVTFRCDPISEHNRLYWYRQTLGQGPEFLTYFQNEAQLEKSRLLSDRFSAERPKGSFSTLEIQRTEQGDSAMYLCASPRGDQPQHFGDGTRLSIL.

This clonotype came up a few times. The rearrangement joins TRBV27 to TRBJ2-7, with D unresolved. Germline V lookup: CDR1 MNHEY, CDR2 SMNVEV (reference sequence). The germline V and J ends were trimmed by 8 bases and 4 bases, with 12 bases remaining between them. This CDR3 spans 12 amino acids. CDR3 residues: CASGQALYEQYF. For the CDR3, the DNA is TGTGCCAGCGGTCAGGCCCTTTACGAGCAGTACTTC.

This clonotype was detected a few times. The J gene is TRBJ2-1, the V gene TRBV20-1; D gene unclear. Germline V gives CDR1 DFQATT, CDR2 SNEGSKA (reference sequence). CDR3 length: 14 residues. Trimming took 2 bases from V and 6 from J, leaving 14 bases between them. The CDR3: CSARTSPVGNEQFF. The CDR3, as DNA: TGCAGTGCTAGAACCTCGCCGGTCGGCAATGAGCAGTTCTTC.

V and J are TRBV15 and TRBJ2-7; TRBD1 agrees at 7 bases. The CDR3 spans 16 residues. Trimming cost V 3 bases and J 6 bases; bases outside gene matches: 14. Germline V gene lookup returns CDR1 LNHNV and CDR2 YYDKDF (reference sequence). CDR3 residues: CATSRDTRGFMFEQYF. The CDR3, as DNA: TGTGCCACCAGCAGGGATACCAGGGGGTTCATGTTCGAGCAGTACTTC.

The chain recombines TRBV4-3 with TRBJ2-7; D uncertain. CDR1 is LGHNA, CDR2 YSLEER, per germline. V shed 3 bases and J shed 4 bases, with 10 bases lying between them. The length of the CDR3 is 13 residues. The CDR3 DNA follows: TGCGCCAGCAGCCAGACCTCCGAGTACGAGCAGTACTTC. Translated: CASSQTSEYEQYF.

This clonotype was counted between two and nine times. In DNA form, the CDR3 reads TGCAGTGCTAGTGAAGGTGGCCAGCCCCAGCATTTT. Its protein product is CSASEGGQPQHF. This chain joins TRBV20-1 and TRBJ1-5; D is undetermined. Germline V lookup: CDR1 DFQATT, CDR2 SNEGSKA (reference sequence). The CDR3 extends over 12 amino acids. V was clipped by 3 bases and J by 7 bases, with 10 bases between them.

This clonotype was found a few times. This chain connects TRBV3-1 to TRBJ2-7; 9 positions agree with TRBD1. J gave up 3 bases and V 6 bases, and 9 bases lay outside the gene matches. CDR1 and CDR2 from the germline V gene are LGHDT and YNNKEL (reference sequence). The CDR3 is 15 amino acids. The chain's CDR3 is CASRSDRGRNYEQYF. In DNA form, the CDR3 reads TGTGCCAGCAGGTCCGACAGGGGGAGAAACTACGAGCAGTACTTC.

This clonotype was detected only a few times. This rearrangement joins TRBV7-9 to TRBJ2-1; D might be TRBD2 (5 bases). The germline gives CDR1 SEHNR, CDR2 FQNEAQ (reference sequence). The CDR3 consists of 17 residues. Between the trimmed V and J ends, which lost 5 bases and 2 bases, there was a span of 19 bases. The DNA of the CDR3 is TGTGCCAGCAGCCCTGGTTGGGGAGAGGTTACCTACAATGAGCAGTTCTTC. This sequence encodes CASSPGWGEVTYNEQFF.

This clonotype appeared a few times. V and J are TRBV15 and TRBJ2-7, with D perhaps TRBD2 (6 bases). CDR3 length equals 15 residues. CDR1 and CDR2 from the germline V gene are LNHNV and YYDKDF (reference sequence). Trimming took off 5 bases at V and 0 bases at J, with 14 bases between the two ends. The CDR3 spells CATSETGLHSYEQYF. The CDR3 nucleotides read TGTGCCACCAGCGAAACGGGACTCCACTCCTACGAGCAGTACTTC. Based on the CDR3 plus reference TRBV15 and TRBJ2-7, the full variable domain is DAMVIQNPRYQVTQFGKPVTLSCSQTLNHNVMYWYQQKSSQAPKLLFHYYDKDFNNEADTPDNFQSRRPNTSFCFLDIRSPGLGDTAMYLCATSETGLHSYEQYFGPGTRLTVT.

V usage is TRBV3-1 and J usage is TRBJ2-1, with 10 bases lining up with TRBD2. The V and J ends lost 0 bases and 0 bases, in that order; junction bases with no gene match: 8. In germline, CDR1 is LGHDT, CDR2 YNNKEL (reference sequence). This CDR3 contains 19 residues. DNA of the CDR3: TGTGCCAGCAGCCAAGATCCGCTCCAGCGGGGGGGCTCCTACAATGAGCAGTTCTTC. As protein: CASSQDPLQRGGSYNEQFF.

This clonotype was recorded a few times. The chain recombines TRBV13 with TRBJ2-2, with unresolved D. CDR3 length equals 15 residues. Trimming removed 5 bases from V and 2 bases from J, with 12 bases in between. CDR1 is PRHDT, CDR2 FYEKMQ, per germline (reference sequence). The CDR3 bases are TGTGCCAGCAGCCTCGGGCAGATTAACACCGGGGAGCTGTTTTTT. This translates into CASSLGQINTGELFF.

V usage is TRBV6-1 and J usage is TRBJ2-7; the D is unclear. CDR1 MNHNS and CDR2 SASEGT come from the germline V gene. Trimming removed 3 bases at V and 9 bases at J, with 15 bases between. CDR3 length equals 13 residues. The CDR3 DNA is TGTGCCAGCAGTGACAGACAACGCCCGGGGCAGTACTTC. Its translation: CASSDRQRPGQYF.